Below, 10 T cell receptor beta chains from the same sample are listed, as sequenced in a study of shared clonotypes between healthy human individuals. CD45RO-negative, CCR7-positively selected cells formed the naive CD8 fraction, excluding terminally differentiated effector memory CD45RA+ cells. Measured with immunoSEQ multiplex PCR; TCRdb has only the in-frame clones, and not every one. In the table there are about 580,000 clones, roughly 98% of which are singletons. What was sequenced was naive CD8+ T cells sorted from blood. The receptor set was obtained from a man between 25 and 39 years old in good health.

The rearrangement links TRBV28 to TRBJ2-5; D may correspond to TRBD1 or TRBD2 (6 bases each). The CDR3 is 15 residues long. V was trimmed by 1 base and J by 5 bases, leaving 14 bases between them. In germline, CDR1 is MDHEN, CDR2 SYDVKM. The CDR3 sequence is CASSLSIEGGETQYF. The CDR3, as DNA: TGTGCCAGCAGTTTATCAATTGAAGGGGGGGAGACCCAGTACTTC.

The rearrangement joins TRBV5-4 to TRBJ2-1; D is possibly TRBD1 or TRBD2 (6 bases each). The germline V and J ends were trimmed by 5 bases and 3 bases, with 15 bases remaining between them. Germline V CDR1 and CDR2: SGHNT, YYREEE (reference sequence). The CDR3 is 15 amino acids. The CDR3 DNA follows: TGTGCCAGCAGGGGGGCGGGGTTGGGCTACAATGAGCAGTTCTTC. It yields the protein CASRGAGLGYNEQFF.

This clone came up once. The V gene is TRBV2, the J gene TRBJ2-2; D tentatively fits TRBD1 or TRBD2 (5 bases each). The length of the CDR3 is 12 residues. Trimming pared 10 bases from V and 3 bases from J, leaving 9 bases between. Germline values: CDR1 SNHLY, CDR2 FYNNEI. DNA for the CDR3: TGTGCCAAGAGAGGGGACACCGGGGAGCTGTTTTTT. Amino acids: CAKRGDTGELFF.

This chain uses TRBV11-2 with TRBJ2-3, with 8 bases aligning to TRBD1. V was clipped by 5 bases and J by 2 bases; unmatched bases: 9. CDR3 length: 16 amino acids. Germline lookup yields CDR1 SGHAT and CDR2 FQNNGV. The CDR3 DNA is TGTGCCAGCAGCGTCGGAGGGACAGGATACACAGATACGCAGTATTTT. Amino acids: CASSVGGTGYTDTQYF.

The chain carries TRBV29-1 and TRBJ2-3; TRBD2 is a possible D gene (6 bases). V lost 3 bases to trimming and J lost 6 bases, with 10 bases between them. CDR3 size: 12 residues. Per germline, CDR1 SQVTM and CDR2 ANQGSEA. The CDR3 spells CSVDRLADTQYF. For the CDR3, the DNA is TGCAGCGTTGACCGGCTAGCGGATACGCAGTATTTT.

This CDR3 reads CASSSGDNEQFF. As DNA, the CDR3 is TGCGCCAGCAGCTCGGGGGACAATGAGCAGTTCTTC. The chain uses TRBV5-1 and TRBJ2-1; the D gene is possibly TRBD2 (6 bases). This CDR3 contains 12 residues. Germline CDR1 and CDR2: SGHRS and YFSETQ. Trimming took 3 bases from V and 5 from J, leaving 6 bases between them.

The V and J genes are TRBV25-1 and TRBJ2-1; tentative D call: TRBD1 (5 bases). The V and J ends lost 7 bases and 9 bases respectively, with 13 bases between them. The germline gives CDR1 MGHDK, CDR2 SYGVNS. This CDR3 is 12 amino acids long. The CDR3 bases are TGTGCCAGCACGGACCGGACAACTGAGCAGTTCTTC. Its translation is CASTDRTTEQFF. The complete variable domain, with remaining parts taken from reference TRBV25-1 and TRBJ2-1, reads EADIYQTPRYLVIGTGKKITLECSQTMGHDKMYWYQQDPGMELHLIHYSYGVNSTEKGDLSSESTVSRIRTEHFPLTLESARPSHTSQYLCASTDRTTEQFFGPGTRLTVL.

The chain recombines TRBV27 with TRBJ2-1; no clear D. Germline lookup yields CDR1 MNHEY and CDR2 SMNVEV (reference sequence). V lost 6 bases, J lost 4 bases, and 4 bases lay in between. The CDR3 length is 11 residues. The CDR3 DNA reads TGTGCCAGCAGGGCTTACAATGAGCAGTTCTTC. Translating it yields CASRAYNEQFF.

The rearrangement joins TRBV6-5 to TRBJ2-5; TRBD1 might be the D (5 bases). The CDR3 has 15 residues. Germline CDR1 MNHEY, CDR2 SVGAGI. V lost 4 bases to trimming and J lost 7 bases, with 19 bases between them. Here the CDR3 DNA reads TGTGCCAGCAGTTCCAATATTTTAGGGGCCGGGACCCAGTACTTC. Its protein product is CASSSNILGAGTQYF.

This clone has just a few counts. The same CDR3 is also encoded by other DNA sequences in this sample. The chain has TRBV4-1 and TRBJ2-7, with 10 bases that match TRBD2. With 1 base clipped from V and 2 bases from J, the junction kept 2 bases outside the gene matches. This CDR3 comprises 15 residues. Germline loops: CDR1 MGHRA, CDR2 YSYEKL. This CDR3 reads CASSQVSGGTYEQYF. Here the CDR3 DNA reads TGCGCCAGCAGCCAAGTTAGCGGGGGGACCTACGAGCAGTACTTC.